Presented here are 29 T cell receptor beta chains from one specimen sequenced in a study of cytomegalovirus exposure and HLA in healthy donors. The repertoire was sequenced with immunoSEQ multiplex PCR; TCRdb's copy has only in-frame clones and lacks some. Among approximately 130,000 clones listed, roughly 89% were seen once. The sequenced sample consisted of PBMCs. The receptors were gathered from a woman between 18 and 29 years old in good health and CMV-seronegative.

This rearrangement joins TRBV9 to TRBJ1-2; D not resolved. V was pared by 0 bases and J by 3 bases, with 12 bases between. The CDR3 length is 15 residues. Germline CDR1 is SGDLS and CDR2 is YYNGEE. The CDR3 coding sequence is TGTGCCAGCAGCGTAGGCCCCGGGGAGTACTATGGCTACACCTTC. Translated, it gives CASSVGPGEYYGYTF.

V is TRBV7-5 and J is TRBJ2-3; whether TRBD1, the table's D call, matches the DNA was not checked. TRBV7-5 is a known pseudogene. This CDR3 has 16 amino acids. CDR3 bases: TGTGTCAGAAGCATCCTACAGGGGCGAGGTGAAGATACGCAGTATTTT. It specifies CVRSILQGRGEDTQYF.

The V and J genes are TRBV29-1 and TRBJ2-1, with D tentatively TRBD1 (6 bases). V was trimmed by 3 bases and J by 11 bases, leaving 14 bases between them. The CDR3 totals 12 residues. Per germline, CDR1 SQVTM and CDR2 ANQGSEA. The CDR3 sequence is CSVDRGTPQQFF. The DNA for the CDR3 is TGCAGCGTTGATAGGGGGACACCTCAGCAGTTCTTC.

This chain links TRBV30 with TRBJ2-7, with 8 bases matching TRBD1. Looked up from germline, CDR1 is GTSNPN and CDR2 is SVGIG (reference sequence). The trim removed 4 bases at V and 2 bases at J, leaving 7 bases unmatched. This CDR3 region has 14 residues. The CDR3 sequence is CAWTGGPTAYEQYF. The CDR3, as DNA: TGTGCCTGGACAGGGGGCCCTACCGCCTACGAGCAGTACTTC.

The chain couples TRBV14 to TRBJ2-5; 7 bases fit TRBD1. There are 16 residues in the CDR3. In germline, CDR1 is SGHDN, CDR2 FVKESK. Trimming took 4 bases from V and 3 from J; bases not matched to a gene: 11. CDR3 in amino acids: CASSRGLGQLEETQYF. In DNA, the CDR3 is TGTGCCAGCAGCCGGGGTTTGGGACAGCTAGAAGAGACCCAGTACTTC.

This chain links TRBV19 with TRBJ2-2; 8 bases agree with TRBD2. V dropped 7 bases and J dropped 3; count of bases not matched to a gene: 10. The CDR3 length is 16 residues. Germline V gene sequence: CDR1 LNHDA, CDR2 SQIVND (reference sequence). CDR3 nucleotide sequence: TGTGCCAGTAAATTGTCAGCGGGGGCCCACACCGGGGAGCTGTTTTTT. Residues: CASKLSAGAHTGELFF.

The V call is TRBV30, the J call TRBJ1-3; D is ambiguous. Per germline, CDR1 GTSNPN and CDR2 SVGIG (reference sequence). V lost 5 bases, J lost 4 bases, and 6 bases lay in between. This CDR3 has 11 amino acids. The CDR3 region is CAWARGNTIYF. Here the CDR3 DNA reads TGTGCCTGGGCCCGGGGAAACACCATATATTTT.

The chain employs TRBV6-5 and TRBJ1-3, with 7 bases identical to TRBD1. CDR3 length: 16 residues. Germline CDR1 reads MNHEY; CDR2 reads SVGAGI. The V gene end was trimmed by 2 bases and the J gene end by 0 bases; junction bases not matched to a gene: 4. CDR3 region: CASSYMDRSSGNTIYF. CDR3 bases: TGTGCCAGCAGTTACATGGACAGGAGCTCTGGAAACACCATATATTTT.

The chain links TRBV5-6 to TRBJ2-1; D is ambiguous. Germline V gene sequence: CDR1 SGHDT, CDR2 YYEEEE. This CDR3 is built from 14 residues. V shed 5 bases and J shed 6 bases, with 15 bases lying between them. As DNA, the CDR3 is TGTGCCAGCAGTTTTTTTCTATCTTTCAATGAGCAGTTCTTC. Translated, it gives CASSFFLSFNEQFF.

This chain joins TRBV6-5 and TRBJ1-1; D unclear. Between the trimmed V and J ends, which lost 0 bases and 4 bases, there was a span of 9 bases. CDR1 MNHEY and CDR2 SVGAGI come from the germline V gene. The CDR3 totals 14 residues. The CDR3 nucleotides are TGTGCCAGCAGTTACTCTCCGGGGATCACTGAAGCTTTCTTT. This encodes CASSYSPGITEAFF.

This clone was observed a handful of times. The chain joins TRBV19 to TRBJ1-2; 9 nucleotides align to TRBD1. The germline gives CDR1 LNHDA, CDR2 SQIVND (reference sequence). There are 15 residues in the CDR3. The V and J ends lost 6 bases and 5 bases, in that order; junction bases with no gene match: 10. The CDR3 coding sequence is TGTGCCAGTAGCCATCGGGACAGGGCCCCTTATGGCTACACCTTC. This translates into CASSHRDRAPYGYTF.

V gene TRBV5-6 combines with J gene TRBJ2-3, with unresolved D. Germline loops: CDR1 SGHDT, CDR2 YYEEEE. This CDR3 comprises 13 residues. Trimming removed 4 bases from V and 6 bases from J, with 12 bases in between. The CDR3 region has the DNA TGTGCCAGCAGCCTCCTGATGGCCGATACGCAGTATTTT. It translates to CASSLLMADTQYF.

This clone is a singleton in its sample. This sequence joins TRBV1 and TRBJ2-3; TRBD1, the table's D call, lacks a check against the DNA. TRBV1 has pseudogene status. This CDR3 contains 17 residues. CDR3 region: CTSSLSTGQGTTDTQYF. Here the CDR3 DNA reads TGCACCAGCAGCCTATCGACCGGACAGGGCACCACAGATACGCAGTATTTT.

This clone has just a few counts. V gene TRBV27 combines with J gene TRBJ2-1; D not certain. This CDR3 has 13 amino acids. Trimming removed 3 bases at V and 0 bases at J, with 3 bases between. Germline V gives CDR1 MNHEY, CDR2 SMNVEV (reference sequence). CDR3 in amino acids: CASSLSSYNEQFF. The CDR3 coding sequence is TGTGCCAGCAGTTTGAGCTCCTACAATGAGCAGTTCTTC.

This chain joins TRBV5-3 and TRBJ2-7; D may be TRBD1 (5 bases). TRBV5-3 is placed among ORFs of uncertain function. The ends were cut back, 4 bases at V and 2 bases at J, with 31 bases in the middle. This CDR3 is 20 amino acids long. The CDR3 spells CARSLKTVGESGGGAYEQYF. Here the CDR3 DNA reads TGTGCCAGAAGCCTCAAGACAGTCGGTGAGAGTGGTGGCGGAGCCTACGAGCAGTACTTC.

V is TRBV15 and J is TRBJ1-2; 9 nucleotides agree with TRBD1. Germline V gene sequence: CDR1 LNHNV, CDR2 YYDKDF (reference sequence). V gave up 5 bases and J gave up 5 bases; unmatched junction bases: 21. The CDR3 is 19 amino acids. In DNA form, the CDR3 reads TGTGCCACCAGCCCGTCCGGCGACAGGGGGGTTCGACGGGTTTATGGCTACACCTTC. Its translation is CATSPSGDRGVRRVYGYTF.

Turning to this clone: An end of the junction does not agree with germline; a read error may underlie this. CDR3 DNA sequence: TGTGCCAGCAGCTTAGAAATTGACAGAGCCTGGTCCTTT. It is translated as CASSLEIDRAWSF. The chain is built from TRBV5-4 and TRBJ1-4; D is possibly TRBD1 (5 bases). The CDR3 covers 13 residues. The V gene's germline CDR1 is SGHNT and CDR2 YYREEE (reference sequence).

The V and J genes are TRBV30 and TRBJ2-1; D is perhaps TRBD2 (5 bases). The CDR3 extends over 13 amino acids. CDR1 and CDR2 from the germline V gene are GTSNPN and SVGIG (reference sequence). V was trimmed by 4 bases and J by 12 bases, leaving 19 bases between them. The CDR3 here is CAWKLVAHVGQFF. The CDR3 DNA sequence: TGTGCCTGGAAACTAGTGGCCCACGTTGGGCAGTTCTTC.

This chain joins TRBV10-1 and TRBJ2-5; TRBD2 aligns across 11 bases. The CDR3 length is 14 residues. V shed 6 bases, J shed 2 bases, and the junction held 2 bases outside the gene matches. CDR1 and CDR2 (germline): WNHNN, SYGVQD (reference sequence). The CDR3 spells CASSPSGGQETQYF. CDR3 DNA: TGCGCCAGCAGCCCTAGCGGGGGGCAAGAGACCCAGTACTTC.

The genes are TRBV19 and TRBJ1-1, with 8 bases that match TRBD1. There are 13 residues in the CDR3. The V gene's germline CDR1 is LNHDA and CDR2 SQIVND (reference sequence). V lost 6 bases, J lost 5 bases, and 5 bases stayed unmatched. The DNA for the CDR3 is TGTGCCAGTAGGACAGGGGTGAGGACTGAAGCTTTCTTT. It encodes CASRTGVRTEAFF.

The rearrangement joins TRBV10-1 to TRBJ1-1, with D uncertain. Germline loops: CDR1 WNHNN, CDR2 SYGVQD (reference sequence). V was pared by 10 bases and J by 5 bases, with 23 bases between. This CDR3 region has 15 residues. The CDR3 loop is CAIKGIREKATEAFF. In DNA form, the CDR3 reads TGCGCCATTAAGGGTATAAGGGAGAAGGCGACTGAAGCTTTCTTT.

The rearrangement uses TRBV6-5 and TRBJ1-2; the match to TRBD1 covers 7 bases. The CDR3 loop spans 15 amino acids. With 2 bases clipped from V and 8 bases from J, the junction kept 11 bases outside the gene matches. CDR1 and CDR2 (germline): MNHEY, SVGAGI. CDR3 nucleotides: TGTGCCAGCAGTTACCTGGAGGGGGCTTTGAGGGGCTACACCTTC. This encodes CASSYLEGALRGYTF.

The chain has TRBV5-4 and TRBJ2-1; 8 nucleotides align to TRBD1. The CDR3 runs to 15 residues. Trimming removed 0 bases from V and 2 bases from J; junction bases left unmatched: 1. Germline values: CDR1 SGHNT, CDR2 YYREEE (reference sequence). DNA for the CDR3: TGTGCCAGCAGCTTGGACAGGGGGGCCTACAATGAGCAGTTCTTC. Residues: CASSLDRGAYNEQFF.

The chain recombines TRBV6-5 with TRBJ1-2; TRBD1 agrees at 8 bases. CDR3 length: 14 amino acids. Losses at the gene ends were 6 bases for V and 3 bases for J; bases not matched to a gene: 6. Germline loops: CDR1 MNHEY, CDR2 SVGAGI. The CDR3 loop is CASRGGQGHYGYTF. The DNA of the CDR3 is TGTGCCAGCAGAGGCGGACAGGGCCACTATGGCTACACCTTC.

The chain uses TRBV28 and TRBJ1-5, with D tentatively TRBD1 (6 bases). The CDR3 totals 16 residues. Germline V gene lookup returns CDR1 MDHEN and CDR2 SYDVKM. Trimming took off 2 bases at V and 0 bases at J, with 11 bases between the two ends. The CDR3 loop is CASSLPGVYSNQPQHF. Here the CDR3 DNA reads TGTGCCAGCAGTTTACCAGGGGTTTATAGCAATCAGCCCCAGCATTTT.

The chain combines TRBV5-6 with TRBJ2-7; no definite D call. This CDR3 region has 15 residues. Trimming shortened V by 2 bases and J by 4 bases, and 16 bases separated the two germline ends. Germline loops: CDR1 SGHDT, CDR2 YYEEEE. The CDR3 protein is CASSFLQSVVYEQYF. In nucleotides, the CDR3 is TGTGCCAGCAGCTTTCTCCAGTCCGTTGTTTACGAGCAGTACTTC.

V is TRBV9 and J is TRBJ2-7, with D possibly matching TRBD2 (5 bases). The germline V and J ends were trimmed by 3 bases and 3 bases, with 13 bases remaining between them. CDR1 SGDLS and CDR2 YYNGEE come from the germline V gene. CDR3 length: 14 residues. CDR3 DNA sequence: TGTGCCAGCAGCGCCCAACTAGGGAGCTACGAGCAGTACTTC. It yields the protein CASSAQLGSYEQYF.

The rearrangement uses TRBV9 and TRBJ2-7; a weak D match, TRBD1 (5 bases). The CDR3 sequence is 12 residues long. Germline V gene sequence: CDR1 SGDLS, CDR2 YYNGEE. V gave up 1 base and J gave up 4 bases, with 6 bases separating them. CDR3 sequence: CASSVTGYEQYF. As DNA, the CDR3 is TGTGCCAGCAGCGTAACAGGTTACGAGCAGTACTTC.

There are many counts of this clone. Other DNA sequences from this sample encode an identical CDR3 as well. V and J are TRBV9 and TRBJ1-2; no firm D call. The CDR3 contains 16 residues. The germline V and J ends were trimmed by 0 bases and 2 bases, with 14 bases remaining between them. CDR1 is SGDLS and CDR2 is YYNGEE in the germline V gene. The CDR3 reads CASSVAVGRINYGYTF. For the CDR3, the DNA is TGTGCCAGCAGCGTAGCAGTTGGCAGAATAAACTATGGCTACACCTTC.